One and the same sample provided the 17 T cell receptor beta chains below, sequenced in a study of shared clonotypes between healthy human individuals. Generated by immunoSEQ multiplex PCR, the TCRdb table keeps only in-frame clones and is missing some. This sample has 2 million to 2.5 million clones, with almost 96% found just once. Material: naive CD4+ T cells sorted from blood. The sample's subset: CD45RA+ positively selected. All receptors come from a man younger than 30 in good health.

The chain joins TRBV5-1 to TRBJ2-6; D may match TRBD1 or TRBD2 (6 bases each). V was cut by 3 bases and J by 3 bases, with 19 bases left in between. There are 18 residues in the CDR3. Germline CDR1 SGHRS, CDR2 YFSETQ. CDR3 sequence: CASSWAGETRGGANVLTF. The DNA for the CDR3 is TGCGCCAGCAGCTGGGCAGGGGAGACTAGGGGTGGGGCCAACGTCCTGACTTTC.

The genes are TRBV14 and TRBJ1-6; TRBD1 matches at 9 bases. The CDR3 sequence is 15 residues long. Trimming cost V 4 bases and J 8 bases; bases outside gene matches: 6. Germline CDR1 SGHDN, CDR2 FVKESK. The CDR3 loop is CASSLGQGHYSPLHF. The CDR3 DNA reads TGTGCCAGCAGCCTGGGACAGGGACATTATTCACCCCTCCACTTT.

CDR3 residues: CASSFGWGRETQYF. The CDR3, as DNA: TGTGCCAGCAGCTTTGGTTGGGGAAGGGAGACCCAGTACTTC. V gene TRBV7-8 combines with J gene TRBJ2-5; D is unresolved. Trimming pared 3 bases from V and 5 bases from J, leaving 13 bases between. The germline V gene encodes CDR1 SGHVS and CDR2 FQNEAQ. The CDR3 is made up of 14 amino acids. Variable domain in full (rest from reference TRBV7-8 and TRBJ2-5): GAGVSQSPRYKVAKRGQDVALRCDPISGHVSLFWYQQALGQGPEFLTYFQNEAQLDKSGLPSDRFFAERPEGSVSTLKIQRTQQEDSAVYLCASSFGWGRETQYFGPGTRLLVL.

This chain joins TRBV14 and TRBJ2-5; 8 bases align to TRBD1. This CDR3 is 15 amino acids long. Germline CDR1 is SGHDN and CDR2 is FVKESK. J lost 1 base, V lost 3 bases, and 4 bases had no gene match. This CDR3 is CASSQGGTGQETQYF. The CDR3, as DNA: TGTGCCAGCAGCCAGGGCGGGACAGGCCAAGAGACCCAGTACTTC.

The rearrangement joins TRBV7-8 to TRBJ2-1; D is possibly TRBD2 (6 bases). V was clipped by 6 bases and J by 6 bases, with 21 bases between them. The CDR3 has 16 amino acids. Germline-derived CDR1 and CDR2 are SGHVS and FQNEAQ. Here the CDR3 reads CASRDKGRGVGNEQFF. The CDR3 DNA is TGTGCCAGCAGGGATAAGGGTCGCGGGGTCGGCAATGAGCAGTTCTTC.

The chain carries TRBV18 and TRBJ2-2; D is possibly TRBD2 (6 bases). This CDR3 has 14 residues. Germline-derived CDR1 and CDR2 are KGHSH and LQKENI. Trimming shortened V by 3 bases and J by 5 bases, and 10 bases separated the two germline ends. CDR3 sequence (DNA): TGTGCCAGCTCACCTTCCCGGGGGACCGGGGAGCTGTTTTTT. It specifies CASSPSRGTGELFF.

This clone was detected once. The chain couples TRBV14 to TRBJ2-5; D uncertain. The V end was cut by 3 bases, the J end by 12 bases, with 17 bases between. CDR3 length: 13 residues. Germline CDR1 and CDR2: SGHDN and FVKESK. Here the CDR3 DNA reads TGTGCCAGCAGCCAGCTGGGTCGAAGGGTAGAGTACTTC. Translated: CASSQLGRRVEYF. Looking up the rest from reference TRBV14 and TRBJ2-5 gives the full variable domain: EAGVTQFPSHSVIEKGQTVTLRCDPISGHDNLYWYRRVMGKEIKFLLHFVKESKQDESGMPNNRFLAERTGGTYSTLKVQPAELEDSGVYFCASSQLGRRVEYFGPGTRLLVL.

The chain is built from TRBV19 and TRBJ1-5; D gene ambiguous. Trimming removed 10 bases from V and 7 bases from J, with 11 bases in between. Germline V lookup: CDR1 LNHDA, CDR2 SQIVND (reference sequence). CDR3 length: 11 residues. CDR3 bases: TGTGCCAATGAACGACTCCAGCCCCAGCATTTT. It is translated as CANERLQPQHF.

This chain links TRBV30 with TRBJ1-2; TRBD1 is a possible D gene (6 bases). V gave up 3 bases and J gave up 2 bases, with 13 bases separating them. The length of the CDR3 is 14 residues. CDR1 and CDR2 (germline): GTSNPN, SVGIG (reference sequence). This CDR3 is CAWSVTQGNYGYTF. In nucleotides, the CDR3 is TGTGCCTGGAGCGTTACACAGGGAAACTATGGCTACACCTTC.

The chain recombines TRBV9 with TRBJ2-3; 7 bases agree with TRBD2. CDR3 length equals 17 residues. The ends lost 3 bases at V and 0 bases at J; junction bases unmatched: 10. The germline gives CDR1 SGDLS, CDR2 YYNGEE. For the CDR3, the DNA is TGTGCCAGCAGCGAGAGGGGAGGGAGTTTTAGCACAGATACGCAGTATTTT. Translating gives CASSERGGSFSTDTQYF.

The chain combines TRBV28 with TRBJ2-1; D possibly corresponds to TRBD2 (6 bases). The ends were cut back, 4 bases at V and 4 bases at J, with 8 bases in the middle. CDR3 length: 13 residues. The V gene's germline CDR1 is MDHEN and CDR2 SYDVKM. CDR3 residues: CASSSGGYNEQFF. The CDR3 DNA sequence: TGTGCCAGCAGTTCCGGGGGATACAATGAGCAGTTCTTC.

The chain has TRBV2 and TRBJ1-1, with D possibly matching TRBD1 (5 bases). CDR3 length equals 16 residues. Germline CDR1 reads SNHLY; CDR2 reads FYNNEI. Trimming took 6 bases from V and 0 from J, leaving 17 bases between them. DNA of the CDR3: TGTGCCAGCAGCCCCTCCCCACAGGTAGTGAACACTGAAGCTTTCTTT. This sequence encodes CASSPSPQVVNTEAFF.

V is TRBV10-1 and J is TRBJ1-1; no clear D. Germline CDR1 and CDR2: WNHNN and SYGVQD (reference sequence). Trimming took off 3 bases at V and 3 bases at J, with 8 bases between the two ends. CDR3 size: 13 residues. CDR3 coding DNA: TGCGCCAGCAGTGACCCTATGCACACTGAAGCTTTCTTT. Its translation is CASSDPMHTEAFF.

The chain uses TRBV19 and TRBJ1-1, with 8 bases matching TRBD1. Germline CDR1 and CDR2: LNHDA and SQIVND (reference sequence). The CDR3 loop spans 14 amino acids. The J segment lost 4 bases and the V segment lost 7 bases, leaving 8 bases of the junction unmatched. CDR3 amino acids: CASIAGGLGTEAFF. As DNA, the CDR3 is TGTGCCAGTATTGCAGGGGGCCTGGGCACTGAAGCTTTCTTT.

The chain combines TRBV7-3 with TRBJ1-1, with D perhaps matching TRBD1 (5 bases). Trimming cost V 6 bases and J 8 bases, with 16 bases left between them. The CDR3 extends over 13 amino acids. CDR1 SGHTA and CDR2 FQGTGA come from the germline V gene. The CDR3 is CASRYDSGSEAFF. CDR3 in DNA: TGTGCCAGCAGGTACGACAGTGGGTCGGAAGCTTTCTTT.

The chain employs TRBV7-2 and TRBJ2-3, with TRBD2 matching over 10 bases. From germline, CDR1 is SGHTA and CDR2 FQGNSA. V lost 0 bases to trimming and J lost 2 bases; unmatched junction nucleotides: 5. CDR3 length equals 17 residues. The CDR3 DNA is TGTGCCAGCAGCTTAGCGATAGCGGGGGGCCACACAGATACGCAGTATTTT. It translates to CASSLAIAGGHTDTQYF.

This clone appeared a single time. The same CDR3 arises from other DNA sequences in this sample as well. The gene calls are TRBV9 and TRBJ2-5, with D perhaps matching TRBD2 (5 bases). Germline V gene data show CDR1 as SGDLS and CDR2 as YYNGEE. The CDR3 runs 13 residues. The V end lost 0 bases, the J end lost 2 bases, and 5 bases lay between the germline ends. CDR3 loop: CASSVGGQETQYF. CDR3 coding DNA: TGTGCCAGCAGCGTAGGAGGGCAAGAGACCCAGTACTTC.